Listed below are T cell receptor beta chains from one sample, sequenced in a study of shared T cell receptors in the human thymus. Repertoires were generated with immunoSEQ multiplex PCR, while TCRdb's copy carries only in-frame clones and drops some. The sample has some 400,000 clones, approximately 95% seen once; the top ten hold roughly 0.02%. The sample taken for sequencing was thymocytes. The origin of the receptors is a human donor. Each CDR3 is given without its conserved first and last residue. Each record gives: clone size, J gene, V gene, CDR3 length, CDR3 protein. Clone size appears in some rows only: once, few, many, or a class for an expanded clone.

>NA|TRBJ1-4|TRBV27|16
ASSLGAQGWGTNEKLF
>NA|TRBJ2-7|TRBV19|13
ASSSLRDGYYEQY
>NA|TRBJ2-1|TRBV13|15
ASSYSRLPSSYNEQF
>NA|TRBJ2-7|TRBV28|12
ASSRTSGRREQY
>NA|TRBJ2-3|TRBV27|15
ASSFTGTSGSGDTQY
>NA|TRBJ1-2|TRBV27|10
ASSNRTDGYT
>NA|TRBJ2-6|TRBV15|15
ATVTRGFPSGANVLT
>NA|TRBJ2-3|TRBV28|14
ASCSPRQGGTDTQY
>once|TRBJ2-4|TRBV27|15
ASREGTGYSSGGIQY
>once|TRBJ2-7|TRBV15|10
ATSTNSYEQY
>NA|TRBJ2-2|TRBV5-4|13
ASSSVRGDTGELF
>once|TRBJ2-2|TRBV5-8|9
ASSPGGELF
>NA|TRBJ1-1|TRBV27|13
ASSFWIGANTEAF
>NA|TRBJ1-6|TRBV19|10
ASSTGNSPLH
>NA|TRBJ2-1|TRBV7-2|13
ASSLGRGIVNEQF
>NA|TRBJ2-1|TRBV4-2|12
ASSPPFGANEQL
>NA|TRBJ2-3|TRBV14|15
ASSQDQSGRPTDTQY
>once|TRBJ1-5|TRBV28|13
ASSFPRGPNQPQH
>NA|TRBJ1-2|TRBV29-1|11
SVEFRFNYGYT
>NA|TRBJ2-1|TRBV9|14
ASSARGLATPHEQF
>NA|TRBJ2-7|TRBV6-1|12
AISRLAGVWEQY
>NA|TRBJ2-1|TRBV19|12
ASSIQGRFNEQF
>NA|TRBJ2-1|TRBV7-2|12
ASSPTSLYNEQF
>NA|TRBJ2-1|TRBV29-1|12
SVNLAGGPGEQF
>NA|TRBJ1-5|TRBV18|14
ASSQGTGEPNQPQH
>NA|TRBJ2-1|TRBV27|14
ASSLSSESSYNEQF
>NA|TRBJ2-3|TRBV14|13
ASSRRQSVADTQY
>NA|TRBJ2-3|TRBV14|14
ASSQAGDRGKDTQY
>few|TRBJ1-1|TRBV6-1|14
ASSDHARTRETEAF
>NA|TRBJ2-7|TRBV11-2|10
ASSPPSYEQY
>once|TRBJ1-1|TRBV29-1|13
SGGGGRKVNTEAF